This record concerns one TCR beta chain sequence. What it recognizes is unknown. The data were obtained in a study of T cell responses to AZD1222 COVID-19 vaccine. The study, taken as a whole, reports: Baseline seropositives among AZD1222 recipients totaled only five or six. There were mostly white British donors and more females than males, and clonal diversity was possibly underestimated. All repertoire sampling was performed exclusively after the peak T cell response.

Samples with a second dose at about 4 or about 12 weeks were pooled together. V lost 3 bases and J lost 1; bases outside the gene matches: 6. There are 15 residues in the CDR3. From germline, CDR1 is SNHLY and CDR2 FYNNEI. This table comes from immunoSEQ multiplex PCR, and its TCRdb copy is limited to in-frame clones, with some not included. Of about 140,000 clones listed, approximately 90% are singletons. The sample consisted of peripheral blood, taken 28 days after the second AZD1222 dose. The chain uses TRBV2 and TRBJ2-7; TRBD1 agrees at 7 bases. This clonotype originated in an adult who received the AZD1222 COVID-19 vaccine. The DNA of the CDR3 is TGTGCCAGCAGTGAGGGACAGATTATTTCCTACGAGCAGTACTTC. Protein: CASSEGQIISYEQYF.